These 6 T cell receptor beta chains were sequenced from one sample in a study of T cells after yellow fever vaccination. One entry per CDR3 protein, called by TCRdb with MiXCR from the 5' RACE reads. The sample records approximately 510,000 distinct CDR3 sequences, about a fifth being singletons. The material was PBMCs, obtained about 21 days after the first yellow fever vaccination. Receptors originate from a man aged 18-30 years who received the YFV17D yellow fever vaccine.

In its sample, this clonotype was seen a few times. The rearrangement uses TRBV5-8 and TRBJ2-1; D is unresolved. CDR3 length: 16 amino acids. The V gene lost 5 bases and the J gene lost 0 bases, with 15 bases spanning the gap. The germline V gene encodes CDR1 SGHTS and CDR2 YDEGEE. The CDR3 DNA is TGTGCCAGCAGTTTTCGGGCAGCCCCCTCCTACAATGAGCAGTTCTTC. Amino acid sequence: CASSFRAAPSYNEQFF.

This clonotype was seen a handful of times. J is TRBJ1-1 and V is TRBV6-2 or TRBV6-3; the D gene is possibly TRBD1 (5 bases). Germline V gene sequence: CDR1 MNHEY, CDR2 SVGEGT. V shed 2 bases and J shed 5 bases, with 12 bases lying between them. There are 14 residues in the CDR3. This CDR3 reads CASSYSREDTEAFF. The CDR3 DNA reads TGTGCCAGCAGTTACAGCAGGGAGGATACTGAAGCTTTCTTT.

The CDR3, as DNA: TGTGCCAGCAGCGACCGGAACCTCTATGGCTACACCTTC. Its translation is CASSDRNLYGYTF. This sequence joins TRBV7-9 and TRBJ1-2; D call uncertain. CDR3 size: 13 residues. The V end lost 5 bases, the J end lost 4 bases, and 11 bases lay between the germline ends. Germline CDR1 reads SEHNR; CDR2 reads FQNEAQ (reference sequence).

This clonotype was found a few times. The V gene is TRBV6-2 or TRBV6-3, the J gene TRBJ2-7; no definite D call. CDR3 length equals 14 residues. The germline V and J ends were trimmed by 8 bases and 6 bases, with 20 bases remaining between them. CDR1 is MNHEY and CDR2 is SVGEGT in the germline V gene. The CDR3 spells CASDLGPQHAEQYF. CDR3 in DNA: TGTGCCAGCGACCTAGGTCCCCAACACGCCGAGCAGTACTTC.

The chain is built from TRBV7-2 and TRBJ2-3; 10 nucleotides match TRBD1. This CDR3 spans 16 amino acids. Trimming removed 4 bases from V and 3 bases from J; junction bases left unmatched: 7. Looked up from germline, CDR1 is SGHTA and CDR2 is FQGNSA. The CDR3 nucleotides read TGTGCCAGCAGCTACAAGACAGGGGGCGAGACAGATACGCAGTATTTT. Protein: CASSYKTGGETDTQYF.

This chain connects TRBV9 to TRBJ2-5; TRBD2 matches 7 bases. The CDR3 covers 16 residues. The V gene end was trimmed by 0 bases and the J gene end by 2 bases; junction bases not matched to a gene: 7. Looked up from germline, CDR1 is SGDLS and CDR2 is YYNGEE. CDR3 nucleotides: TGTGCCAGCAGCGTAGGATTAGCGGGCTATCAAGAGACCCAGTACTTC. It encodes CASSVGLAGYQETQYF.